One and the same sample provided the 21 T cell receptor beta chains below, sequenced in a study of regulatory T cells in long-lasting Graves disease (dated by TCRdb to the early 2020s). Library method: multiplex PCR. Sequencing used an Illumina HiSeq 4000. To build TCR beta libraries, CDR3 regions were amplified by Arm-PCR using iRepertoire HTBI primers. The public reads were reprocessed in TCRdb via fastp at Q25 and MiXCR, keeping in-frame beta chains. All rows with the same CDR3 protein become a single entry with the most common DNA and genes. Present in this sample are fewer than 450,000 distinct CDR3 sequences, 20% to 30% of which were seen just once. Over 25% of the sample rests with the top ten. The sample's time point label is to be understood as: persistent/refractory GD, antithyroid drugs over 5 years with positive TRAb. RNA was extracted from PBMCs in TRIzol for both TCR sequencing and RNA sequencing.

The sequenced sample was peripheral blood mononuclear cells (PBMCs), obtained when the disease was refractory, from a patient treated with antithyroid drugs. The receptors come from a female donor with Graves disease.

The chain has TRBV6-1 and TRBJ2-2; TRBD2 matches at 7 bases. CDR3 size: 15 residues. The germline CDR1 and CDR2 sequences are MNHNS and SASEGT. J was trimmed by 6 bases and V by 6 bases; bases with no gene match: 10. CDR3 nucleotides: TGTGCCAGCAGAGAAAGCGGGGTACGTCCCGGGGAGCTGTTTTTT. Protein: CASRESGVRPGELFF.

V is TRBV20-1 and J is TRBJ2-6; D is tentatively TRBD1 or TRBD2 (5 bases each). Trimming cost V 0 bases and J 2 bases, with 8 bases left between them. The germline V gene encodes CDR1 DFQATT and CDR2 SNEGSKA (reference sequence). The CDR3 runs 15 residues. DNA of the CDR3: TGCAGTGCTAGAGACCGGGGCGCTGGGGCCAACGTCCTGACTTTC. Protein: CSARDRGAGANVLTF.

The table lists this clonotype with a few counts. J is TRBJ1-1 and V is TRBV7-9; D ambiguous. V gave up 8 bases and J gave up 0 bases, with 10 bases separating them. Germline-derived CDR1 and CDR2 are SEHNR and FQNEAQ (reference sequence). This CDR3 region has 13 residues. For the CDR3, the DNA is TGTGCCAGCGCGGTCCAGATGAACACTGAAGCTTTCTTT. Translating it yields CASAVQMNTEAFF.

This clonotype has a handful of counts. The chain joins TRBV5-6 to TRBJ2-5, with 10 bases that match TRBD1. The CDR3 runs to 16 residues. Germline loops: CDR1 SGHDT, CDR2 YYEEEE. J gave up 5 bases and V 3 bases, and 10 bases lay outside the gene matches. Written as DNA, the CDR3 is TGTGCCAGCAGCTGGGGACAGGGGTCCTTGGGCGAGACCCAGTACTTC. Translating it yields CASSWGQGSLGETQYF.

This clonotype has only a few counts. The rearrangement uses TRBV7-9 and TRBJ2-7, with 8 bases fitting TRBD2. The V and J ends lost 2 bases and 3 bases, in that order; junction bases with no gene match: 3. Germline-derived CDR1 and CDR2 are SEHNR and FQNEAQ (reference sequence). The length of the CDR3 is 14 residues. The CDR3 spells CASSLSGSVYEQYF. CDR3 DNA: TGTGCCAGCAGCTTAAGCGGGAGCGTCTACGAGCAGTACTTC.

The genes are TRBV15 and TRBJ2-5, with D unresolved. The CDR3 runs 10 residues. Deletions cut 8 bases from V and 1 base from J, with 2 bases between. Germline-derived CDR1 and CDR2 are LNHNV and YYDKDF (reference sequence). CDR3 residues: CATAQETQYF. CDR3 coding DNA: TGTGCCACCGCCCAAGAGACCCAGTACTTC.

This clonotype occurred a few times. The V and J genes are TRBV6-1 and TRBJ2-1, with 15 bases aligning to TRBD2. Germline V gives CDR1 MNHNS, CDR2 SASEGT. V gave up 6 bases and J gave up 0 bases; unmatched junction bases: 3. CDR3 length: 17 residues. The CDR3 region has the DNA TGTGCCAGCAGAAGGACTAGCGGGAGGGACTCCTACAATGAGCAGTTCTTC. Protein: CASRRTSGRDSYNEQFF.

This clonotype was seen many times. The rearrangement joins TRBV11-3 to TRBJ1-1; no firm D call. This CDR3 has 13 amino acids. CDR1 and CDR2 (germline): SGHNT, YENEEA. Trimming removed 4 bases from V and 4 bases from J, with 10 bases in between. The CDR3 DNA follows: TGTGCCAGCAGCTACCACTACGCCACTGAAGCTTTCTTT. Its translation is CASSYHYATEAFF.

There are a few counts of this clonotype. CDR3 nucleotides: TGTGCCAGCAGCCTCGGACAGGGGGCGGGAGGCTACACCTTC. Its translation is CASSLGQGAGGYTF. This chain uses TRBV3-1 with TRBJ1-2, with 11 bases that match TRBD1. The germline gives CDR1 LGHDT, CDR2 YNNKEL (reference sequence). The V segment lost 4 bases and the J segment 8 bases; nucleotides outside the gene matches: 6. The CDR3 has 14 amino acids.

J is TRBJ2-7 and V is TRBV10-3; TRBD1 matches at 7 bases. Germline V gene data show CDR1 as ENHRY and CDR2 as SYGVKD. CDR3 length: 13 residues. Trimming at V came to 10 bases and at J to 4 bases, leaving 10 bases not matched to a gene. The CDR3 sequence is CATGQEPSYEQYF. Written as DNA, the CDR3 is TGTGCCACCGGACAGGAGCCCTCTTACGAGCAGTACTTC.

This clonotype came up a few times. The V gene is TRBV5-1, the J gene TRBJ2-7; D unresolved. Germline CDR1 reads SGHRS; CDR2 reads YFSETQ. The CDR3 totals 14 residues. V lost 5 bases and J 2 bases, leaving 14 bases between the germline ends. CDR3 DNA sequence: TGCGCCAGCAGACTAACCGACATTCCCTACGAGCAGTACTTC. As protein: CASRLTDIPYEQYF.

Ten or more counts support this clonotype. This chain connects TRBV7-3 to TRBJ1-2; TRBD1 matches at 7 bases. V dropped 5 bases and J dropped 0; count of bases not matched to a gene: 6. The CDR3 is made up of 15 amino acids. CDR1 and CDR2 from the germline V gene are SGHTA and FQGTGA. CDR3 in amino acids: CASSPGTVTNYGYTF. In DNA, the CDR3 is TGTGCCAGCAGCCCGGGGACAGTCACTAACTATGGCTACACCTTC.

This clonotype appeared once. This chain links TRBV27 with TRBJ2-5; D is perhaps TRBD2 (6 bases). Per germline, CDR1 MNHEY and CDR2 SMNVEV (reference sequence). V lost 2 bases and J 7 bases, leaving 14 bases between the germline ends. The CDR3 consists of 14 residues. In DNA form, the CDR3 reads TGTGCCAGCAGTTTAGGCCCGTCTAGCGTGACCCAGTACTTC. Its protein is CASSLGPSSVTQYF.

This clonotype was counted once. V usage is TRBV19 and J usage is TRBJ1-5, with 10 bases identical to TRBD1. V shed 6 bases and J 5 bases; nucleotides not matched to a gene: 4. Germline V CDR1 and CDR2: LNHDA, SQIVND (reference sequence). The CDR3 is 14 amino acids. The CDR3 DNA is TGTGCCAGTAGGAGGACAGGGGGTCATCAGCCCCAGCATTTT. As protein: CASRRTGGHQPQHF.

This clonotype was detected a few times. A much larger clone is a single base away; this may be a read error. The CDR3 spells CASSEAGVPNRGGEKLFF. For the CDR3, the DNA is TGTGCCAGCAGTGAAGCGGGTGTCCCAAACAGGGGGGGTGAAAAACTGTTTTTT. The chain is built from TRBV2 and TRBJ1-4, with 8 bases matching TRBD1. The germline V gene has CDR1 SNHLY and CDR2 FYNNEI. Trimming took 0 bases from V and 7 from J; bases not matched to a gene: 13. This CDR3 region has 18 residues.

V usage is TRBV7-9 and J usage is TRBJ1-1; D is undetermined. Trimming took off 5 bases at V and 7 bases at J, with 11 bases between the two ends. Looked up from germline, CDR1 is SEHNR and CDR2 is FQNEAQ (reference sequence). The CDR3 loop spans 12 amino acids. The CDR3 DNA reads as TGTGCCAGCAGCAGCCTGGGGAGTGAAGCTTTCTTT. This encodes CASSSLGSEAFF.

Details on this clonotype: With a far larger clone one base away, a read error is the likely cause. V gene TRBV6-2 or TRBV6-3 combines with J gene TRBJ1-1; no clear D gene. Germline V gene sequence: CDR1 MNHEY, CDR2 SVGEGT. CDR3 size: 14 residues. With 11 bases removed from V and 0 bases from J, the gap between germline ends came to 16 bases. Written as DNA, the CDR3 is TGTGCCGGCCTGCTTACCGTATTGAACACTGAAGCTTTCTTT. This translates into CAGLLTVLNTEAFF.

This chain joins TRBV7-6 and TRBJ2-5, with D maybe TRBD2 (6 bases). Trimming stripped 3 bases from V and 5 bases from J, with 16 bases between. CDR1 is SGHVS and CDR2 is FNYEAQ in the germline V gene. The CDR3 consists of 15 residues. The CDR3 sequence is CASSFGRMGHETQYF. The CDR3 coding sequence is TGTGCCAGCAGCTTCGGGAGAATGGGTCACGAGACCCAGTACTTC.

This clonotype was observed many times. This rearrangement joins TRBV2 to TRBJ1-1; no reliable D call. The CDR3 has 14 residues. CDR1 is SNHLY, CDR2 FYNNEI, per germline. Trimming took off 5 bases at V and 0 bases at J, with 10 bases between the two ends. The CDR3, as DNA: TGTGCCAGCAGTAAGGCCCGCATGAACACTGAAGCTTTCTTT. As protein: CASSKARMNTEAFF.

Many counts were recorded for this clonotype. This chain connects TRBV20-1 to TRBJ1-4; TRBD1 aligns across 7 bases. Germline CDR1 DFQATT, CDR2 SNEGSKA (reference sequence). The CDR3 totals 15 residues. The junction had 10 bases not matched to a gene; V was cut back by 1 base and J by 8 bases. Written as DNA, the CDR3 is TGCAGTGCTAGAGGCCAGGGGGTTCAAACGGAAAAACTGTTTTTT. It translates to CSARGQGVQTEKLFF.

J is TRBJ2-7 and V is TRBV20-1, with 10 bases that match TRBD2. The junction had 5 bases not matched to a gene; V was cut back by 6 bases and J by 0 bases. CDR3 length: 14 amino acids. The germline V gene encodes CDR1 DFQATT and CDR2 SNEGSKA (reference sequence). CDR3 nucleotide sequence: TGCAGTGCAAAGTCTAGCGGGAGCTCCTACGAGCAGTACTTC. This translates into CSAKSSGSSYEQYF.